The 17 T cell receptor beta chains presented below share a single source sample, sequenced in a study of identical twins. TCRdb re-called the 5' RACE reads through MiXCR, storing one row per CDR3 protein. The data show 200,000 to 250,000 distinct CDR3 sequences, approximately 12% seen once. The same specimen was also included in a second study, on yellow fever vaccine responses in identical twins.

Sample: memory (CD45RO+) T cells sorted from blood. All receptors come from a woman aged 18-29 years in good health.

This chain uses TRBV24-1 with TRBJ2-2; unclear D gene. The germline CDR1 and CDR2 sequences are KGHDR and SFDVKD. This CDR3 comprises 14 residues. V shed 4 bases and J shed 3 bases, with 8 bases lying between them. CDR3 sequence (DNA): TGTGCCACCAGTGACCGGGCAGACACCGGGGAGCTGTTTTTT. This gives the protein CATSDRADTGELFF.

This clonotype was picked up a small number of times. The chain uses TRBV11-2 and TRBJ2-6, with 9 bases lining up with TRBD1. Germline V gene data show CDR1 as SGHAT and CDR2 as FQNNGV. Trimming at V came to 2 bases and at J to 0 bases, leaving 2 bases not matched to a gene. The length of the CDR3 is 17 residues. This chain's CDR3 is CASSLRQGVSGANVLTF. The CDR3 nucleotides are TGTGCCAGCAGCTTAAGACAGGGGGTCTCTGGGGCCAACGTCCTGACTTTC.

J is TRBJ2-7 and V is TRBV7-2, with D perhaps TRBD1 (5 bases). Germline V lookup: CDR1 SGHTA, CDR2 FQGNSA. The CDR3 is 15 residues long. Trimming removed 1 base from V and 1 base from J, with 11 bases in between. As DNA, the CDR3 is TGTGCCAGCAGCTTAGATGGGGCCGGGTCCTACGAGCAGTACTTC. Encoded protein: CASSLDGAGSYEQYF.

This clonotype was seen a handful of times. The rearrangement links TRBV20-1 to TRBJ2-3, with a tentative D call TRBD1 (5 bases). The length of the CDR3 is 14 residues. The V gene lost 2 bases and the J gene lost 1 base, with 10 bases spanning the gap. Looked up from germline, CDR1 is DFQATT and CDR2 is SNEGSKA (reference sequence). CDR3 coding DNA: TGCAGTGCTAGAAGGGGTGGGGGCACAGATACGCAGTATTTT. Its protein is CSARRGGGTDTQYF.

As for this clonotype: One end of the junction varies from germline; a read error may be responsible. The rearrangement links TRBV6-6 to TRBJ2-1, with TRBD1 matching 8 bases. CDR3 length: 11 residues. Per the germline V gene, CDR1 is MNHNY and CDR2 is SVGAGI (reference sequence). CDR3 protein: CASSNQDREVF. The CDR3 nucleotides are TGTGCCAGCAGTAACCAGGACAGGGAGGTCTTC.

This chain joins TRBV7-8 and TRBJ1-2; D may be TRBD1 (5 bases). This CDR3 is 15 amino acids long. Germline-derived CDR1 and CDR2 are SGHVS and FQNEAQ. V lost 1 base and J lost 8, with 17 bases in between. The CDR3 DNA reads TGTGCCAGCAGCTTAGGAGGGGTACCCGGGGGAGGCTACACCTTC. This gives the protein CASSLGGVPGGGYTF.

This clonotype was counted many times. The genes are TRBV27 and TRBJ1-5; the D is unclear. This CDR3 contains 12 residues. Between the trimmed V and J ends, which lost 5 bases and 7 bases, there was a span of 9 bases. Per the germline V gene, CDR1 is MNHEY and CDR2 is SMNVEV (reference sequence). The CDR3 sequence: CASSTTSQPQHF. The CDR3 DNA reads TGTGCCAGCAGTACAACAAGCCAGCCCCAGCATTTT.

The chain couples TRBV7-9 to TRBJ2-6; a weak D match, TRBD2 (5 bases). Trimming cost V 11 bases and J 0 bases, with 17 bases left between them. The CDR3 is made up of 16 amino acids. The V gene's germline CDR1 is SEHNR and CDR2 FQNEAQ (reference sequence). CDR3 in DNA: TGTGCCCTTAGGTCGGAGGCGATCTCTGGGGCCAACGTCCTGACTTTC. Amino acids: CALRSEAISGANVLTF.

On this clonotype itself: No DNA is shown, since the ends of the CDR3 on it are uncertain; the CDR3 is the one TCRdb lists. V gene TRBV6-1 combines with J gene TRBJ2-7; the table's TRBD1 call for D was not verified on the DNA. Per the germline V gene, CDR1 is MNHNS and CDR2 is SASEGT. The CDR3 region is 13 residues in length, termini included. The CDR3 sequence: CASRFGTGAEEYF.

The chain is built from TRBV21-1 and TRBJ2-7; TRBD1, the table's D call, lacks a check against the DNA. TRBV21-1 is listed as a pseudogene. This CDR3 is 15 amino acids long. This CDR3 is CARGVPETTSYEQYF. For the CDR3, the DNA is TGTGCCAGAGGGGTACCGGAGACAACATCCTACGAGCAGTACTTC.

The chain has TRBV2 and TRBJ2-3; D gene uncertain. The germline V and J ends were trimmed by 6 bases and 0 bases, with 10 bases remaining between them. Per the germline V gene, CDR1 is SNHLY and CDR2 is FYNNEI. This CDR3 has 14 amino acids. CDR3 protein: CASRAGSSTDTQYF. The CDR3 DNA reads TGTGCCAGCAGGGCAGGATCGAGCACAGATACGCAGTATTTT.

This clonotype was observed a handful of times. V usage is TRBV6-1 and J usage is TRBJ1-4; 10 positions match TRBD1. CDR3 length: 14 residues. V dropped 6 bases and J dropped 7; count of bases not matched to a gene: 5. From germline, CDR1 is MNHNS and CDR2 SASEGT. The CDR3 is CASRKTGGVEKLFF. The CDR3 DNA is TGTGCCAGCAGGAAGACAGGGGGCGTTGAAAAACTGTTTTTT.

This clonotype was seen a handful of times. The chain is built from TRBV3-1 and TRBJ1-1, with 9 bases identical to TRBD1. This CDR3 spans 16 amino acids. V lost 2 bases and J lost 2; bases outside the gene matches: 6. Germline CDR1 is LGHDT and CDR2 is YNNKEL (reference sequence). CDR3 in amino acids: CASSQRGGQGNTEAFF. The CDR3 DNA sequence: TGTGCCAGCAGCCAAAGGGGGGGACAGGGTAACACTGAAGCTTTCTTT. Looking up the rest from reference TRBV3-1 and TRBJ1-1 gives the full variable domain: DTAVSQTPKYLVTQMGNDKSIKCEQNLGHDTMYWYKQDSKKFLKIMFSYNNKELIINETVPNRFSPKSPDKAHLNLHINSLELGDSAVYFCASSQRGGQGNTEAFFGQGTRLTVV.

The chain couples TRBV5-6 to TRBJ2-1; D is unclear. V lost 0 bases, J lost 0 bases, and 13 bases lay in between. This CDR3 has 17 amino acids. From germline, CDR1 is SGHDT and CDR2 YYEEEE. CDR3 sequence: CASSLDFSRSSYNEQFF. CDR3 nucleotides: TGTGCCAGCAGCTTGGATTTTAGCAGGAGCTCCTACAATGAGCAGTTCTTC.

The chain combines TRBV7-3 with TRBJ2-3; weak D call: TRBD2 (7 bases). Germline CDR1 and CDR2: SGHTA and FQGTGA. CDR3 length equals 16 residues. Trimming removed 3 bases from V and 1 base from J, with 14 bases in between. The CDR3 spells CASSFNGGAGTDTQYF. Here the CDR3 DNA reads TGTGCCAGCAGCTTCAATGGGGGGGCCGGCACAGATACGCAGTATTTT.

There are a few counts of this clonotype. The rearrangement joins TRBV5-1 to TRBJ2-2; D gene uncertain. V was shortened by 4 bases and J by 6 bases, with 10 bases between the two germline ends. Germline V gene lookup returns CDR1 SGHRS and CDR2 YFSETQ. The CDR3 is 13 residues long. The CDR3 DNA is TGCGCCAGCAGCACTGGATCGGCCGGGGAGCTGTTTTTT. Translation: CASSTGSAGELFF.

The chain is built from TRBV7-9 and TRBJ1-1; possible D gene TRBD1, 5 bases. CDR1 is SEHNR, CDR2 FQNEAQ, per germline (reference sequence). CDR3 size: 13 residues. V lost 5 bases and J lost 0, with 7 bases in between. The CDR3 protein is CASSRGLNTEAFF. Here the CDR3 DNA reads TGTGCCAGCAGCCGGGGACTGAACACTGAAGCTTTCTTT.